The source of this T cell receptor delta chain is a study of gammadelta T cells in human blood. This clone is medium-sized. What it binds is not known. This CDR3 contains 18 residues. The germline V gene encodes CDR1 GEAIGNYY and CDR2 EKD. J gave up 0 bases and V 0 bases, and 3 bases lay outside the gene matches. TCRdb re-identified clones in the RT-PCR reads via CATT. Counted here are around 1,800 delta-chain clones, 6.5% to 8% occurring once; the ten biggest clones make up about 8%. Study-level results: Microbial exposure reportedly appeared to drive polyclonal expansion of innate gamma-delta T cells right after birth.

This rearrangement joins TRDV2 to TRDJ3, with 8 bases lining up with TRDD3. The receptor comes from a human fetus. Material: non-Vgamma9Vdelta2 gamma-delta T cells from fetal blood. The CDR3 loop reads CACDTGIRSSWDTRQMFF. The CDR3 nucleotides are TGTGCCTGTGACACCGGGATACGCAGCTCCTGGGACACCCGACAGATGTTTTTC.